Listed here are 23 T cell receptor beta chains from one sample, sequenced in a study of metastatic and nonmetastatic thyroid tumors. Ahead of thyroid surgery, no patient had received treatment of any kind. TCRdb re-called the PCR reads through MiXCR. The sample includes about 30,000 clones, about 3.9% seen only once; the top ten take over 20%. The sequenced material came from blood. These receptors all stem from a female donor with papillary thyroid cancer or a benign thyroid nodule (not recorded which). Some clones in this sample may be carry-over from other donors' samples.

This clone appeared many times. The V and J genes are TRBV2 and TRBJ2-4; D may correspond to TRBD1 or TRBD2 (5 bases each). The V and J ends lost 6 bases and 0 bases respectively, with 9 bases between them. Germline V gene data show CDR1 as SNHLY and CDR2 as FYNNEI. The CDR3 consists of 14 residues. CDR3 residues: CASRGRTAKNIQYF. The DNA of the CDR3 is TGTGCCAGCAGGGGACGAACAGCCAAAAACATTCAGTACTTC.

This clone was recorded a few times. This rearrangement joins TRBV20-1 to TRBJ2-2, with 8 bases fitting TRBD1. The CDR3 totals 15 residues. Germline CDR1 reads DFQATT; CDR2 reads SNEGSKA (reference sequence). V lost 0 bases and J lost 3; bases outside the gene matches: 3. The CDR3 here is CSARETGADTGELFF. CDR3 sequence (DNA): TGCAGTGCTAGAGAGACAGGGGCCGACACCGGGGAGCTGTTTTTT.

This clone has more than one count but fewer than ten. The genes are TRBV6-1 and TRBJ2-7, with D possibly matching TRBD2 (7 bases). The CDR3 covers 15 residues. The V end lost 6 bases, the J end lost 2 bases, and 17 bases lay between the germline ends. Germline loops: CDR1 MNHNS, CDR2 SASEGT. CDR3: CASSLGASGPYEQYF. For the CDR3, the DNA is TGTGCCAGCAGCTTGGGGGCTAGCGGTCCCTACGAGCAGTACTTC.

In DNA form, the CDR3 reads TGTGCCAGCAGTGAAGGCGGAGGGGCAGATACGCAGTATTTT. Translating it yields CASSEGGGADTQYF. V and J are TRBV6-9 and TRBJ2-3; a possible D gene is TRBD2 (6 bases). The germline V gene encodes CDR1 MNHGY and CDR2 SVAAGI. The V end lost 5 bases, the J end lost 4 bases, and 13 bases lay between the germline ends. The CDR3 sequence is 14 residues long.

This clone was seen more than once but under ten times. The junction departs from the called germline gene at one end, perhaps through a read error. The V call is TRBV7-2, the J call TRBJ1-6, with a possible D match to TRBD1 (6 bases). Germline V gene sequence: CDR1 SGHTA, CDR2 FQGNSA. This CDR3 contains 16 residues. The CDR3 loop is CASNAQTGSYNSTLHF. CDR3 nucleotides: TGTGCCAGCAACGCACAAACAGGGTCCTATAATTCAACCCTCCACTTT. Supplemented by reference TRBV7-2 and TRBJ1-6, the full variable domain reads GAGVSQSPSNKVTEKGKDVELRCDPISGHTALYWYRQSLGQGLEFLIYFQGNSAPDKSGLPSDRFSAERTGGSVSTLTIQRTQQEDSAVYLCASNAQTGSYNSTLHFGNGTRLTVT.

This clone was counted between two and nine times. V is TRBV12-3 or TRBV12-4 and J is TRBJ1-1, with 7 bases identical to TRBD1. V was clipped by 6 bases and J by 10 bases; unmatched bases: 8. The CDR3 extends over 12 amino acids. CDR3 coding DNA: TGTGCCAGCAGACGCCAGGGGGGAGGAGCTTTCTTT. Amino acids: CASRRQGGGAFF.

This clone was seen many times. The chain carries TRBV11-2 and TRBJ2-3; no clear D. The germline CDR1 and CDR2 sequences are SGHAT and FQNNGV. CDR3 size: 11 residues. V shed 4 bases and J shed 2 bases, with 1 base lying between them. CDR3 in DNA: TGTGCCAGCAGCTACACAGATACGCAGTATTTT. It translates to CASSYTDTQYF.

This clone came up a few times. The chain recombines TRBV6-1 with TRBJ1-5; 9 bases map to TRBD1. CDR1 and CDR2 (germline): MNHNS, SASEGT. The J segment lost 6 bases and the V segment lost 8 bases, leaving 5 bases of the junction unmatched. The length of the CDR3 is 13 residues. The CDR3: CASSGTGSQPQHF. CDR3 sequence (DNA): TGTGCCAGCTCCGGGACAGGGAGTCAGCCCCAGCATTTT.

Many counts were recorded for this clone. This chain joins TRBV9 and TRBJ2-7; TRBD1 might be the D (6 bases). V lost 10 bases, J lost 0 bases, and 17 bases lay in between. Looked up from germline, CDR1 is SGDLS and CDR2 is YYNGEE. The CDR3 is 14 amino acids. The CDR3 DNA reads as TGTGCCTCTTCGAGGGGGTCCCCCTCCTACGAGCAGTACTTC. Translated, it gives CASSRGSPSYEQYF.

This clone was counted only a few times. This chain links TRBV5-1 with TRBJ1-1; 10 bases align to TRBD1. Per germline, CDR1 SGHRS and CDR2 YFSETQ. This CDR3 spans 14 amino acids. With 1 base clipped from V and 6 bases from J, the junction kept 3 bases outside the gene matches. Here the CDR3 reads CASSLWGQGPEAFF. In nucleotides, the CDR3 is TGCGCCAGCAGCTTGTGGGGACAGGGGCCTGAAGCTTTCTTT. The full variable domain, rest sourced from reference TRBV5-1 and TRBJ1-1, is KAGVTQTPRYLIKTRGQQVTLSCSPISGHRSVSWYQQTPGQGLQFLFEYFSETQRNKGNFPGRFSGRQFSNSRSEMNVSTLELGDSALYLCASSLWGQGPEAFFGQGTRLTVV.

The sample holds many counts of this clone. The rearrangement joins TRBV20-1 to TRBJ1-6; D perhaps matches TRBD1 (5 bases). Per the germline V gene, CDR1 is DFQATT and CDR2 is SNEGSKA (reference sequence). This CDR3 region has 14 residues. The V and J ends lost 0 bases and 6 bases respectively, with 9 bases between them. The CDR3 protein is CSARDPGTNSPLHF. The DNA for the CDR3 is TGCAGTGCTAGAGATCCGGGGACTAATTCACCCCTCCACTTT.

J is TRBJ1-5 and V is TRBV20-1, with a weak D call TRBD1 (6 bases). The CDR3 extends over 18 amino acids. CDR1 DFQATT and CDR2 SNEGSKA come from the germline V gene (reference sequence). Between the trimmed V and J ends, which lost 3 bases and 2 bases, there was a span of 23 bases. As DNA, the CDR3 is TGCAGTGCTAGGCCCAAAAAGACAGGAGTTAGGGGCAATCAGCCCCAGCATTTT. Amino acids: CSARPKKTGVRGNQPQHF.

This clone was seen only a few times. At one boundary the junction diverges from the germline segment, which might be a read error. J is TRBJ2-7 and V is TRBV2; 9 nucleotides line up with TRBD1. The length of the CDR3 is 13 residues. Germline loops: CDR1 SNHLY, CDR2 FYNNEI. The CDR3 DNA sequence: TGTGCCATCGGAGGGACAGGGATCGGCGAGCAGTGCTTC. Translating it yields CAIGGTGIGEQCF.

In this sample, this clone turned up many times. The chain combines TRBV20-1 with TRBJ2-5, with D hard to call. Trimming left V 3 bases short and J 1 base short, with 9 bases between. CDR1 DFQATT and CDR2 SNEGSKA come from the germline V gene (reference sequence). This CDR3 is 13 amino acids long. The CDR3 region has the DNA TGCAGTGCTAGTGATGACCGCCAAGAGACCCAGTACTTC. This encodes CSASDDRQETQYF.

This clone came up many times. This chain joins TRBV30 and TRBJ2-7; weak D call: TRBD1 (6 bases). This CDR3 is 18 amino acids long. Germline lookup yields CDR1 GTSNPN and CDR2 SVGIG (reference sequence). V dropped 2 bases and J dropped 3 bases, with 26 bases sitting between them. CDR3 in amino acids: CAWSPPLRGIAFIYEQYF. For the CDR3, the DNA is TGTGCCTGGAGTCCACCGCTTAGGGGGATAGCTTTTATCTACGAGCAGTACTTC.

This clone was seen ten or more times. The V gene is TRBV5-5, the J gene TRBJ2-7, with D unclear. The CDR3 is 18 amino acids. Germline CDR1 and CDR2: SGHKS and YYEKEE (reference sequence). Deletions cut 4 bases from V and 3 bases from J, with 26 bases between. CDR3 DNA sequence: TGTGCCAGCAGCCGAAACACCGGGTCCTCTAATAACGACTACGAGCAGTACTTC. This gives the protein CASSRNTGSSNNDYEQYF.

Ten or more counts support this clone. This CDR3 is CASSSWDRRDGYTF. CDR3 nucleotides: TGTGCCAGCAGCTCCTGGGACAGGCGGGATGGCTACACCTTC. The J gene is TRBJ1-2, the V gene TRBV7-9, with 8 bases identical to TRBD1. In germline, CDR1 is SEHNR, CDR2 FQNEAQ (reference sequence). The trim removed 4 bases at V and 6 bases at J, leaving 7 bases unmatched. The CDR3 covers 14 residues.

This clone occurred many times. In nucleotides, the CDR3 is TGCGCCAGCGGGTCCGACAGCTACAATGAGCAGTTCTTC. This encodes CASGSDSYNEQFF. The J gene is TRBJ2-1, the V gene TRBV5-1; the D gene is possibly TRBD1 (5 bases). There are 13 residues in the CDR3. V dropped 7 bases and J dropped 3 bases, with 11 bases sitting between them. The V gene's germline CDR1 is SGHRS and CDR2 YFSETQ.

This clone was observed at least ten times. This chain links TRBV7-6 with TRBJ1-1; perhaps TRBD1 as D (5 bases). The germline V and J ends were trimmed by 2 bases and 4 bases, with 5 bases remaining between them. The CDR3 contains 12 residues. Germline V lookup: CDR1 SGHVS, CDR2 FNYEAQ. The CDR3 loop reads CASSLRGTEAFF. For the CDR3, the DNA is TGTGCCAGCAGCTTAAGGGGCACTGAAGCTTTCTTT.

This clone has only a few counts. The chain carries TRBV11-2 and TRBJ1-5; the D is unclear. Trimming stripped 2 bases from V and 0 bases from J, with 8 bases between. The length of the CDR3 is 15 residues. Germline CDR1 reads SGHAT; CDR2 reads FQNNGV. The CDR3 nucleotides read TGTGCCAGCAGCTTAAATCGGCTTAGCAATCAGCCCCAGCATTTT. Translating gives CASSLNRLSNQPQHF.

The chain joins TRBV7-9 to TRBJ2-7, with 7 bases aligning to TRBD1. There are 12 residues in the CDR3. The germline gives CDR1 SEHNR, CDR2 FQNEAQ (reference sequence). J lost 6 bases, V lost 7 bases, and 6 bases had no gene match. The CDR3, as DNA: TGTGCCAGCAACCTGACAGGGTCCGAGCAGTACTTC. Its translation is CASNLTGSEQYF.

This clone is labeled medium-sized. V gene TRBV6-1 combines with J gene TRBJ2-3; perhaps TRBD1 as D (5 bases). Germline CDR1 and CDR2: MNHNS and SASEGT. V was clipped by 1 base and J by 4 bases, with 9 bases between them. CDR3 length: 14 amino acids. CDR3: CASSEGTPADTQYF. CDR3 DNA: TGTGCCAGCAGTGAAGGGACACCAGCAGATACGCAGTATTTT.

The chain is built from TRBV7-8 and TRBJ2-5; 7 bases are a match to TRBD1. The J segment lost 4 bases and the V segment lost 1 base, leaving 12 bases of the junction unmatched. The CDR3 is 17 residues long. Germline assignment: CDR1 SGHVS and CDR2 FQNEAQ. The CDR3 region is CASSLVSTGSAAETQYF. CDR3 in DNA: TGTGCCAGCAGCTTAGTTTCGACAGGGTCGGCAGCAGAGACCCAGTACTTC.